This is a list of T cell receptor beta chains from one sample in a study of PD-1 blockade in classical Hodgkin lymphoma. Repertoires were generated with immunoSEQ multiplex PCR, while TCRdb's copy carries only in-frame clones and drops some. The repertoire includes approximately 44,000 clones, around 69% of them detected once, and roughly 2.6% sits in the top ten. Sequencing was performed on peripheral blood mononuclear cells (PBMCs), taken before the fourth cycle of nivolumab. These receptor sequences come from a human donor with classical Hodgkin lymphoma. CDR3s include the opening cysteine and the closing phenylalanine or tryptophan. The D gene is left open where the match is weak. For some rows the clone size is stated as once, few or many, or as a class when expanded; others skip it.

14	TRBV2	.	TRBJ2-5	.	TGTGCCAGCAATGGAAGGGCCCTGAGGGAGACCCAGTACTTC	CASNGRALRETQYF
15	TRBV19	.	TRBJ2-2	.	TGTGCCACCCGGCGGGGCTATGCGAACACCGGGGAGCTGTTTTTT	CATRRGYANTGELFF
18	TRBV4-3	.	TRBJ2-4	.	TGCGCCAGCATTGACTGTGACAGAAAAAAAGACAATTTTTACATTCAGTACTTC	CASIDCDRKKDNFYIQYF
12	TRBV7-2	.	TRBJ1-2	.	TGTGCCAGCACCCCGGTGGCTTATGGCTACACCTTC	CASTPVAYGYTF
12	TRBV10-2	.	TRBJ2-7	.	TGCGCCAGCAGCTGGACCTATACGGAGCAGTACTTC	CASSWTYTEQYF
15	TRBV6-1	.	TRBJ1-3	.	TGTGCCAGCAGGGATTTGACAGTCTCTGGAAACACCATATATTTT	CASRDLTVSGNTIYF
14	TRBV5-6	.	TRBJ1-1	few	TGTGCCAGCAGCTCGGGGGCAGGGTACACTGAAGCTTTCTTT	CASSSGAGYTEAFF
15	TRBV6-5	.	TRBJ1-3	.	TGTGCCAGCAACCCCAACCCGAGGGGTGGAAACACCATATATTTT	CASNPNPRGGNTIYF
13	TRBV5-1	.	TRBJ1-4	few	TGCGCCAGCAGTGGGGCTGTGGATGAAAAACTGTTTTTT	CASSGAVDEKLFF
15	TRBV30	.	TRBJ1-5	once	TGTGCCTGGAGTGCGGGAGTTTTTAGCAATCAGCCCCAGCATTTT	CAWSAGVFSNQPQHF
16	TRBV7-2	.	TRBJ2-5	few	TGTGCCAGCAGCTTAGGGGCATCCTCCCCCCAAGAGACCCAGTACTTC	CASSLGASSPQETQYF
16	TRBV19	.	TRBJ1-1	few	TGTGCCAGTAGTATTAGGTTCGGGGGGCGGAACACTGAAGCTTTCTTT	CASSIRFGGRNTEAFF
12	TRBV5-6	.	TRBJ2-7	once	TGTGCCAGCAGCTTGGCTACTTACGAGCAGTACTTC	CASSLATYEQYF
14	TRBV27	TRBD1	TRBJ2-4	.	TGTGCCAGCAGTTCGGGACAGGGGCCACACATTCAGTACTTC	CASSSGQGPHIQYF
16	TRBV19	.	TRBJ1-6	.	TGTGCCAGTAGGTTTCTATACCGGGACACTAATTCACCCCTCCACTTT	CASRFLYRDTNSPLHF
13	TRBV2	.	TRBJ2-7	few	TGTGCCAGCAGACCACGGACCGAGTACGAGCAGTACTTC	CASRPRTEYEQYF
17	TRBV4-1	.	TRBJ1-3	medium-sized	TGCGCCAGCAGCCAAGTCGATCTAGGTTTTGTAGGAAACACCATATATTTT	CASSQVDLGFVGNTIYF
12	TRBV4-1	.	TRBJ2-7	.	TGCGCCAGCAGAGGGGGGGCAGGCGAGCAGTACTTC	CASRGGAGEQYF
17	TRBV27	.	TRBJ2-7	.	TGTGCCAGCAGTTCCCGCTGGGGGGCCCAAAACCCCTACGAGCAGTACTTC	CASSSRWGAQNPYEQYF
17	TRBV13	.	TRBJ1-1	.	TGTGCCAGCAGCTTAGGCTTCTCCTTCACACAGAACACTGAAGCTTTCTTT	CASSLGFSFTQNTEAFF
13	TRBV7-6	.	TRBJ1-3	.	TGTGCCAGCAGCTTGGGGCCACGAAACACCATATATTTT	CASSLGPRNTIYF
15	TRBV9	TRBD1	TRBJ2-5	.	TGTGCCAGCAGCGCCAGGGACAGGGCCCAAGAGACCCAGTACTTC	CASSARDRAQETQYF
17	TRBV5-6	.	TRBJ1-6	once	TGTGCCAGCAGCTCTGAATGGCCAGGGAAAGGCAATTCACCCCTCCACTTT	CASSSEWPGKGNSPLHF
15	TRBV14	.	TRBJ2-5	.	TGTGCCAGCAGCCAAGCGCGGGGGCCCTCGGAGGCCCAGTACTTC	CASSQARGPSEAQYF
11	TRBV11-2	.	TRBJ2-7	.	TGTGCCACCGGGCCGGGGGCAGGGAAGTACTTC	CATGPGAGKYF
17	TRBV27	.	TRBJ2-1	.	TGTGCCAGCAGCCCAGGGACACAACTCACAGGCTACAATGAGCAGTTCTTC	CASSPGTQLTGYNEQFF
13	TRBV30	.	TRBJ2-7	.	TGTGCCTGGGAGAACAGGGAGGAGTACGAGCAGTACTTC	CAWENREEYEQYF
18	TRBV6-1	.	TRBJ2-1	.	TGTGCCAGCAGTGAAACGCTTTTCGGAGGGGGGATATACAATGAGCAGTTCTTC	CASSETLFGGGIYNEQFF
15	TRBV5-1	.	TRBJ2-1	.	TGCGCCAGCAGCTCCACTACCAGCTCCTACAATGAGCAGTTCTTC	CASSSTTSSYNEQFF
17	TRBV18	TRBD2	TRBJ2-5	few	TGTGCCAGCTCATCTACACCGGGACTAGCGGGGGTAGAGACCCAGTACTTC	CASSSTPGLAGVETQYF
14	TRBV6-6	TRBD1	TRBJ1-2	.	TGTGCCAGCAGTCCAGAGACAGGGATCCATGGCTACACCTTC	CASSPETGIHGYTF
14	TRBV30	.	TRBJ2-6	.	TGTGCCTGGAGTCTCTACTCTGGGGCCGACGTCCTGACTTTC	CAWSLYSGADVLTF
14	TRBV18	TRBD1	TRBJ1-2	.	TGTGCCAGCTCACTAGGACAGGGGTTCTATGGCTACACCTTC	CASSLGQGFYGYTF
14	TRBV28	.	TRBJ1-5	.	TGTGCCAGCAGGAGAGGACAGAACAATCAGCCCCAGCATTTT	CASRRGQNNQPQHF
14	TRBV6-6	.	TRBJ2-3	.	TGTGCCAGCAGTTACTCGGACCCAGCAGATACGCAGTATTTT	CASSYSDPADTQYF
15	TRBV5-4	.	TRBJ2-5	.	TGTGCCAGCAGCTTGGAGGGGGGTCCACAAGAGACCCAGTACTTC	CASSLEGGPQETQYF
15	TRBV6-6	TRBD1	TRBJ2-4	.	TGTGCCAGCAGTTACTCGGGACAGTCTCAGGGCATTCAGTACTTC	CASSYSGQSQGIQYF
14	TRBV11-3	.	TRBJ2-3	few	TGTGCCAGCAGCTTTGGGGGGGCCACAGATACGCAGTATTTT	CASSFGGATDTQYF
14	TRBV11-3	.	TRBJ1-1	.	TGTGCCAGCAGCTTAAGTGGGGGTACGGCTGAAGCTTTCTTT	CASSLSGGTAEAFF
15	TRBV7-9	.	TRBJ2-7	.	TGTGCCAGCAGCACCTCTTGGACGGGATCCTACGAGCAGTACTTC	CASSTSWTGSYEQYF
15	TRBV11-1	TRBD2	TRBJ2-1	.	TGTGCCAGCAGCTCACGGCGGGGGGGTTACGATGAGCAGTTCTTC	CASSSRRGGYDEQFF
15	TRBV7-9	.	TRBJ1-2	.	TGTGCCAGCAGCTTTAAGGACAGCGCGCTCTATGGCTACACCTTC	CASSFKDSALYGYTF
16	TRBV6-6	.	TRBJ1-1	few	TGTGCCAGCAGTTACGACGGCTCCCGAAGTATCGCTGAAGCTTTCTTT	CASSYDGSRSIAEAFF
13	TRBV9	.	TRBJ2-5	.	TGTGCCAGCAGCTCCGGGTGGGGGGAGACCCAGTACTTC	CASSSGWGETQYF
18	TRBV10-2	TRBD1	TRBJ1-1	medium-sized	TGCGCCAGCAGCTTCAGTCCCGGGACAGGGTTACTGGGCACTGAAGCTTTCTTT	CASSFSPGTGLLGTEAFF
16	TRBV4-3	.	TRBJ2-5	.	TGCGCCAGCAGCCTCAGCGGGCCCAGGTCCCCAAGGGACCAGTACTTC	CASSLSGPRSPRDQYF
12	TRBV27	.	TRBJ2-1	.	TGTGCCAGCAGAGGGGGATACAATGAGCAGTTCTTC	CASRGGYNEQFF
15	TRBV7-2	.	TRBJ1-2	.	TGTGCCAGCAGCTTAGCCACTACTGGAACGGGTGGCTACACCTTC	CASSLATTGTGGYTF
15	TRBV6-5	.	TRBJ2-1	.	TGTGCCAGCAGTTACGTCGAGGGGGGCTACAATGAGCAGTTCTTC	CASSYVEGGYNEQFF
13	TRBV28	.	TRBJ2-5	.	TGTGCCAGCAGTTGGGTAATGGGTGAGACCCAGTACTTC	CASSWVMGETQYF
13	TRBV5-1	.	TRBJ2-7	.	TGCGCCAGCAGCTTCGGCGGGGCCTACGAGCAGTACTTC	CASSFGGAYEQYF
13	TRBV13	.	TRBJ2-1	.	TGTGCCAGCAGCTTTGGACCCTACAATGAGCAGTTCTTC	CASSFGPYNEQFF
13	TRBV4-2	.	TRBJ1-5	.	TGTGCCAGCAGCCACGAGAGAAATCAGCCCCAGCATTTT	CASSHERNQPQHF
14	TRBV7-2	TRBD1	TRBJ2-5	.	TGTGCCAGCAGCTCAAGACAGGGAAGGGAGACCCAGTACTTC	CASSSRQGRETQYF
15	TRBV5-6	TRBD1	TRBJ1-2	few	TGTGCCAGCAGCCCGACGGACAGGGGGTCCGTTGGCAGCACCTTC	CASSPTDRGSVGSTF
14	TRBV19	TRBD1	TRBJ2-5	.	TGTGCCAGTAGTATACAGGGGGCCCAAGAGACCCAGTACTTC	CASSIQGAQETQYF
18	TRBV2	TRBD2	TRBJ2-5	.	TGTGCCACCCATGCCGGGGTAGCGGGGGGCCGCCGTTTGGAGACCCAGTACTTC	CATHAGVAGGRRLETQYF
15	TRBV6-6	TRBD1	TRBJ2-7	.	TGTGCCAGCCGCCGGACGACAGGGTTGGCGTGGGAGCAGTACTTC	CASRRTTGLAWEQYF
16	TRBV7-9	TRBD1	TRBJ2-5	.	TGTGCCAGCAGCTTACCGAAAGACAGGGTGATTCTGACCCAGTACTTC	CASSLPKDRVILTQYF
13	TRBV5-1	TRBD2	TRBJ2-3	.	TGCGCCAGCTGGGGCGGGGGAGTAGATACGCAGTATTTT	CASWGGGVDTQYF